This T cell receptor (beta chain) is drawn from a study of blood T cell repertoires in COVID-19. In the study overall: Acute and convalescent COVID-19 samples came from the United States, Italy and Spain.

As handled by the study authors: Scientists estimated how many nucleated cells there were by amplifying reference gene primers. The repertoire was sequenced with immunoSEQ multiplex PCR; TCRdb's copy has only in-frame clones and lacks some. V and J calls and clone size come straight from that table; D and trimming were deduced from the DNA. The sample has around 81,000 clones, just over 85% seen once. Germline CDR1 is LGHDT and CDR2 is YNNKEL (reference sequence). The CDR3 covers 11 residues. What was sequenced was peripheral blood. The chain joins TRBV3-1 (or the pseudogene TRBV3-2) to TRBJ2-1, with unresolved D. The sequence derives from a woman aged 80 or older with acute or convalescent COVID-19. CDR3 bases: TGTGGGGCCGGCCGCTACAATGAGCAGTTCTTC. Its translation is CGAGRYNEQFF.